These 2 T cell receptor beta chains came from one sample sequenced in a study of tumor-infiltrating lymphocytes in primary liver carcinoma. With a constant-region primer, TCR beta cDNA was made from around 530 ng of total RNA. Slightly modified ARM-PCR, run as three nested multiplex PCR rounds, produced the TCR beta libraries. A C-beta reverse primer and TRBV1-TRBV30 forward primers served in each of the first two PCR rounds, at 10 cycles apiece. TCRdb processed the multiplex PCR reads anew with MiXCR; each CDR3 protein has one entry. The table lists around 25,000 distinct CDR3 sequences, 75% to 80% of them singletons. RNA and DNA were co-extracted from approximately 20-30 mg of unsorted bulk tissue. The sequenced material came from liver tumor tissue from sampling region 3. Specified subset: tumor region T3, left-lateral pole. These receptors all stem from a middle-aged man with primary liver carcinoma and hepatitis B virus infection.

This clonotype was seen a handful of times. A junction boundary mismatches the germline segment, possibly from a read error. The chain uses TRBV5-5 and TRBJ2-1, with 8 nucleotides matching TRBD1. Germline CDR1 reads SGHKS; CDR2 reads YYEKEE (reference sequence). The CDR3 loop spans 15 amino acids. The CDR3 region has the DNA TGTGCCAGCAGCCCTGGACAGGGTTCTTACAAAGAGCAGTTTTTC. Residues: CASSPGQGSYKEQFF.

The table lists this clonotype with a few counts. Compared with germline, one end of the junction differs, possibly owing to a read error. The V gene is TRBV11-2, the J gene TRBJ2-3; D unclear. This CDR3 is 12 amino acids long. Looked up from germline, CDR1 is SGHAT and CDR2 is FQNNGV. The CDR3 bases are TGTGCCAGCAGCGCCAGCACGAATACGCGGTATTTT. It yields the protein CASSASTNTRYF.